This T cell receptor beta chain came from a study of shared clonotypes between healthy human individuals. Study-wide results and limits: Measured sharing among donors was expected to vary with sequencing depth.

Note on this clone: What it recognizes is unknown.

Clones were read by immunoSEQ multiplex PCR, and TCRdb kept only the in-frame ones, dropping some. Here the sample spans some 1.4 million clones, around 97% being singletons. The CDR3 loop spans 15 amino acids. In germline, CDR1 is MNHNY, CDR2 SVGAGI (reference sequence). V shed 2 bases and J shed 5 bases, with 13 bases lying between them. The J gene is TRBJ1-3, the V gene TRBV6-6; D is possibly TRBD1 (5 bases). Sequencing was done on a sample of naive CD4+ T cells sorted from blood. Documented subset: CD45RA+ positively selected. The receptor was isolated from a man in his thirties or forties in good health. The CDR3 coding sequence is TGTGCCAGCAGTTACGGTCAGGGACTTCGAAACACCATATATTTT. Protein sequence: CASSYGQGLRNTIYF.